These 5 T cell receptor beta chains came from one sample sequenced in a study of cytomegalovirus exposure and HLA in healthy donors. Primers included in the PCR were 60 Vbeta and 13 Jbeta primers. The data were produced by immunoSEQ multiplex PCR, yet TCRdb's version contains in-frame clones alone and is incomplete. The sample comprises about 130,000 clones, 65% to 90% of which are singletons, and about 0.71% rests with the top ten. Sequencing was carried out using PBMCs. The receptor set was obtained from a man younger than 35 in good health and CMV-seronegative.

The chain couples TRBV6-1 to TRBJ1-5; D not resolved. Per germline, CDR1 MNHNS and CDR2 SASEGT. CDR3 size: 12 residues. With 9 bases removed from V and 2 bases from J, the gap between germline ends came to 8 bases. This CDR3 is CASRVGNQPQHF. CDR3 bases: TGTGCCAGTCGGGTGGGCAATCAGCCCCAGCATTTT.

The chain links TRBV5-4 to TRBJ2-3; 14 bases fit TRBD2. The germline gives CDR1 SGHNT, CDR2 YYREEE (reference sequence). V shed 2 bases, J shed 5 bases, and the junction held 13 bases outside the gene matches. The CDR3 is 19 residues long. The CDR3 reads CASSFLTSGGAGGRDTQYF. CDR3 sequence (DNA): TGTGCCAGCAGCTTTTTGACTAGCGGGGGGGCAGGGGGACGAGATACGCAGTATTTT.

V and J are TRBV18 and TRBJ2-3; 7 nucleotides align to TRBD2. Germline CDR1 KGHSH, CDR2 LQKENI. V dropped 2 bases and J dropped 0; count of bases not matched to a gene: 8. The CDR3 runs to 17 residues. The CDR3 DNA follows: TGTGCCAGCTCACCATCCCCAGCGGGGATAAGCACAGATACGCAGTATTTT. This codes for CASSPSPAGISTDTQYF.

The chain combines TRBV14 with TRBJ2-5; 11 bases align to TRBD2. From germline, CDR1 is SGHDN and CDR2 FVKESK. Trimming removed 0 bases from V and 5 bases from J; junction bases left unmatched: 5. CDR3 size: 16 residues. CDR3 amino acids: CASSQDSGGAYETQYF. CDR3 nucleotide sequence: TGTGCCAGCAGCCAAGATAGCGGGGGGGCCTATGAGACCCAGTACTTC.

The V and J genes are TRBV15 and TRBJ2-7; a weak D match, TRBD1 (5 bases). The CDR3 contains 14 residues. The V end lost 3 bases, the J end lost 5 bases, and 14 bases lay between the germline ends. Germline lookup yields CDR1 LNHNV and CDR2 YYDKDF (reference sequence). Here the CDR3 reads CATSRPRGAHEQYF. The CDR3 nucleotides are TGTGCCACCAGCAGGCCGCGTGGGGCCCACGAGCAGTACTTC.